This TCR beta chain was sequenced for a study of identical twins. Notes on the study in general: Beta out-of-frame sequences showed weaker excess sharing between twins.

Template switching added a universal primer binding site, and final cDNA carried unique molecular identifiers. From the 5' RACE reads, TCRdb called clonotypes with MiXCR, one entry per CDR3 protein. The sample lists about 660,000 distinct CDR3 sequences; 8% to 9% were seen once. Comments on this clonotype: Antigen: not known.

Each donor was a healthy Caucasian. CDR1 and CDR2 (germline): SGHRS, YFSETQ. V dropped 0 bases and J dropped 4; count of bases not matched to a gene: 7. The CDR3 is 16 residues long. This same sample was also part of a study on yellow fever vaccine responses in identical twins.

This TCR derives from a woman between 18 and 30 years old in good health. The chain combines TRBV5-1 with TRBJ2-5; TRBD1 agrees at 9 bases. Material: PBMCs. In nucleotides, the CDR3 is TGCGCCAGCAGCTTGGGACCGACAGGGGGAGGAGAGACCCAGTACTTC. Residues: CASSLGPTGGGETQYF.